A selection of T cell receptor beta chains follows, all from one sample in a study of T cells after yellow fever vaccination. TCRdb re-called the 5' RACE reads through MiXCR, storing one row per CDR3 protein. The table records approximately 160,000 distinct CDR3 sequences, 9.3% of them present only once. Sequenced here: CD8+ T cells sorted from PBMCs, sampled 45 days after the yellow fever booster vaccination. These receptor sequences come from a man aged 18 to 35 who received the YFV17D yellow fever vaccine. Each CDR3 is given with its conserved first and last residue. D genes are given only for firm matches. Size is stated for part of the rows, as once, few or many counts, or as a class when the clone is expanded.

TRBJ2-1	TRBV7-6	NA	TRBD2	TGTGCCAGCAAACTAGCGGGGGGGTACAATGAGCAGTTCTTC	CASKLAGGYNEQFF
TRBJ2-7	TRBV7-9	many	NA	TGTGCCAGCAGCTCCTCGGGGCTGAAACCCTACGAGCAGTACTTC	CASSSSGLKPYEQYF
TRBJ1-5	TRBV2	few	NA	TGTGCCAGCAGTGAAGAAGGAGTAACCAATCAGCCCCAGCATTTT	CASSEEGVTNQPQHF
TRBJ1-2	TRBV6-5	NA	TRBD1	TGTGCCAGCAGTTACTCGAGCGACCCCGGGACAGGGGGCGATAAAGACTATGGCTACACCTTC	CASSYSSDPGTGGDKDYGYTF
TRBJ2-1	TRBV24-1	few	NA	TGTGCCACCAGTGATCCCACCTCAACAGGGAATGAGCAGTTCTTC	CATSDPTSTGNEQFF
TRBJ2-7	TRBV6-5	NA	NA	TGTGCCAGCAGTTTCCGACAGGATCAACGATACTACGAGCAGTACTTC	CASSFRQDQRYYEQYF
TRBJ2-7	TRBV27	NA	NA	TGTGCCAGCAGTTTACCCTACTCCTACGAGCAGTACTTC	CASSLPYSYEQYF
TRBJ1-1	TRBV6-5	few	TRBD1	TGTGCCAGCAGTTACGGCGGGACAGCTAGCACTGAAGCTTTCTTT	CASSYGGTASTEAFF
TRBJ1-1	TRBV4-1	many	NA	TGCGCCAGCAGCCAGGGGCCCCGCCGGGGAGCTTTCTTT	CASSQGPRRGAFF
TRBJ1-1	TRBV4-1	NA	NA	TGCGCCAGCAGCCAAGACGGCAGATGGAATGAAGCTTTCTTT	CASSQDGRWNEAFF
TRBJ2-6	TRBV4-3	NA	NA	TGCGCCAGCAGCCAAGGACTCCATGGGGCCAACGTCCTGACTTTC	CASSQGLHGANVLTF
TRBJ1-1	TRBV7-9	few	TRBD1	TGTGCCAGCAGCTCACTCGGACAGGAATCGCCCCGTGAAGCTTTCTTT	CASSSLGQESPREAFF
TRBJ1-1	TRBV6-2/TRBV6-3	many	NA	TGTGCCAGCACCCCACTTCAGCGATGGACTGAAGCTTTCTTT	CASTPLQRWTEAFF
TRBJ2-1	TRBV12-5	NA	NA	TGTGCTAGTGGTGACAGTTCCTACAATGAGCAGTTCTTC	CASGDSSYNEQFF
TRBJ2-3	TRBV7-2	NA	NA	TGTGCCAGCAGCTCCGCGGGGGCCCCTGGCACAGATACGCAGTATTTT	CASSSAGAPGTDTQYF
TRBJ1-1	TRBV28	few	TRBD1	TGTGCCAGCAGTCGAGGACAGGGGGTATACACTGAAGCTTTCTTT	CASSRGQGVYTEAFF
TRBJ2-3	TRBV29-1	many	NA	TGCAGCGTTGAGATATGGGACTCCGCTTACGCAGATACGCAGTATTTT	CSVEIWDSAYADTQYF
TRBJ1-6	TRBV5-1	many	TRBD1	TGCGCCAGCAGCCAGGACAGGGTGAATTCACCCCTCCACTTT	CASSQDRVNSPLHF
TRBJ2-5	TRBV9	few	NA	TGTGCCAGCAGCGGGAGGGAAGAGACCCAGTACTTC	CASSGREETQYF
TRBJ1-1	TRBV5-1	few	NA	TGCGCCAGCAGCTTTGGTACAGGCGATATGAACACTGAAGCTTTCTTT	CASSFGTGDMNTEAFF
TRBJ1-1	TRBV12-3/TRBV12-4	few	NA	TGTGCCAGCAAGAGGGCTGAGGACACTGAAGCTTTCTTT	CASKRAEDTEAFF
TRBJ2-3	TRBV7-2	few	TRBD1	TGTGCCAGCAGCTTATTAATTCGGGGACAGGGGTTTTTAGATACGCAGTATTTT	CASSLLIRGQGFLDTQYF
TRBJ2-1	TRBV20-1	NA	NA	TGCAGTGCTAGGGCCTACGGGGGGCGAGGGAATGAGCAGTTCTTC	CSARAYGGRGNEQFF
TRBJ2-1	TRBV15	many	TRBD2	TGTGCCACCAGCAGAGGGGACACTAGCGGGGCCAATGAGCAGTTCTTC	CATSRGDTSGANEQFF